A selection of T cell receptor beta chains follows, all from one sample in a study of Graves' ophthalmopathy and Graves' hyperthyroidism. Using its own MiXCR run on the multiplex PCR reads, TCRdb lists one record per CDR3 protein. Here the sample spans a few hundred thousand distinct CDR3 sequences, approximately 18% being singletons. Specimen: peripheral blood. These receptors were taken from an adult woman with stable Graves' hyperthyroidism. The CDR3 runs from the conserved cysteine through the conserved F or W. Each record gives: D gene, J gene, clone size, V gene, CDR3 protein, CDR3 DNA. D genes are given only for firm matches. Clone size is stated in some rows and not others, as once, few, many or a class when expanded.

TRBD1 | TRBJ1-2 | many | TRBV27 | CASSPRGGDRGYGYTF | TGTGCCAGCAGTCCCCGCGGCGGAGACAGGGGCTATGGCTACACCTTC
TRBD1 | TRBJ1-1 | few | TRBV11-2 | CASSFPGQGIPEAFF | TGTGCCAGCAGCTTCCCGGGACAGGGTATACCTGAAGCTTTCTTT
TRBD1 | TRBJ1-2 | NA | TRBV27 | CASRGWEGAGGYTF | TGTGCCAGCAGGGGATGGGAGGGGGCAGGTGGCTACACCTTC
NA | TRBJ1-5 | many | TRBV6-1 | CASSEGTDQPQHF | TGTGCCAGCAGTGAAGGGACGGATCAGCCCCAGCATTTT
NA | TRBJ2-7 | many | TRBV7-8 | CASSLHRADYEQYF | TGTGCCAGCAGCTTACACAGGGCAGACTACGAGCAGTACTTC
TRBD1 | TRBJ2-5 | many | TRBV25-1 | CASSGIGQGKTQYF | TGTGCCAGCAGTGGAATAGGACAGGGAAAGACCCAGTACTTC
TRBD1 | TRBJ1-6 | many | TRBV11-2 | CASSPGTGPSPLHF | TGTGCCAGCAGCCCCGGGACAGGACCTTCACCCCTCCACTTT
NA | TRBJ2-5 | many | TRBV28 | CASSWNRQETQYF | TGTGCCAGCAGTTGGAACAGGCAAGAGACCCAGTACTTC
NA | TRBJ1-1 | many | TRBV5-1 | CASSLVGTPKEAFF | TGCGCCAGCAGCTTGGTTGGGACACCGAAAGAAGCTTTCTTT
NA | TRBJ2-5 | NA | TRBV6-5 | CASIRAVWETQYF | TGTGCCAGCATTAGAGCCGTATGGGAGACCCAGTACTTC
NA | TRBJ2-5 | many | TRBV12-3/TRBV12-4 | CASSSRAPQETQYF | TGTGCCAGCAGTTCACGGGCCCCCCAAGAGACCCAGTACTTC
NA | TRBJ2-7 | NA | TRBV28 | CASSFRGPLEQYF | TGTGCCAGCAGTTTCCGGGGTCCCCTCGAGCAGTACTTC
TRBD1 | TRBJ1-1 | many | TRBV12-3/TRBV12-4 | CASIPTGARNTEAFF | TGTGCCAGCATCCCTACAGGGGCCAGGAACACTGAAGCTTTCTTT
NA | TRBJ1-1 | many | TRBV6-5 | CASSYWAANTEAFF | TGTGCCAGCAGTTACTGGGCAGCGAACACTGAAGCTTTCTTT
NA | TRBJ2-7 | NA | TRBV12-3/TRBV12-4 | CASSLGERYEQYF | TGTGCCAGCAGTTTGGGGGAGCGGTACGAGCAGTACTTC
NA | TRBJ2-7 | few | TRBV18 | CASSPQETYEQYF | TGTGCCAGCTCACCACAAGAAACCTACGAGCAGTACTTC
TRBD1 | TRBJ2-6 | NA | TRBV28 | CASTVSIWTGGDGANVLTF | TGTGCCAGCACCGTTTCGATTTGGACAGGGGGCGATGGGGCCAACGTCCTGACTTTC
NA | TRBJ2-5 | many | TRBV28 | CASRFPGHQETQYF | TGTGCCAGCAGGTTCCCAGGGCACCAAGAGACCCAGTACTTC
TRBD1 | TRBJ1-1 | few | TRBV7-9 | CASRPGQGASEAFF | TGTGCCAGCAGACCCGGACAGGGGGCTTCTGAAGCTTTCTTT
TRBD1 | TRBJ2-3 | many | TRBV28 | CASSLDIGTGGTDTQYF | TGTGCCAGCAGTTTGGATATCGGGACAGGGGGCACAGATACGCAGTATTTT
NA | TRBJ1-5 | many | TRBV28 | CASCRLNQPQHF | TGTGCCAGCTGCCGGCTCAATCAGCCCCAGCATTTT
TRBD2 | TRBJ2-5 | many | TRBV5-1 | CASMGPRTSVQETQYF | TGCGCCAGCATGGGGCCGAGGACTAGCGTACAAGAGACCCAGTACTTC
TRBD1 | TRBJ1-5 | many | TRBV2 | CASAGQVGNQPQHF | TGTGCCAGCGCGGGACAGGTTGGCAATCAGCCCCAGCATTTT
TRBD1 | TRBJ1-6 | NA | TRBV5-1 | CASRENRGLNSPLHF | TGCGCCAGCAGAGAGAACAGGGGATTGAATTCACCCCTCCACTTT
TRBD2 | TRBJ2-7 | many | TRBV6-5 | CASSYGAGGSYEQYF | TGTGCCAGCAGTTACGGAGCGGGAGGCTCCTACGAGCAGTACTTC
TRBD1 | TRBJ1-5 | many | TRBV12-3/TRBV12-4 | CASSTPGQGYQPQHF | TGTGCCAGCAGTACGCCCGGACAGGGATATCAGCCCCAGCATTTT
NA | TRBJ2-2 | many | TRBV12-3/TRBV12-4 | CASSFRVTGELFF | TGTGCCAGCAGTTTCAGGGTTACCGGGGAGCTGTTTTTT
NA | TRBJ2-7 | many | TRBV6-1 | CASSADRVYEQYF | TGTGCCAGCAGTGCCGACAGAGTCTACGAGCAGTACTTC
NA | TRBJ1-1 | NA | TRBV4-1 | CASSQVGTGQRGAFF | TGCGCCAGCAGCCAAGTAGGAACAGGGCAGCGAGGAGCTTTCTTT
NA | TRBJ2-2 | many | TRBV7-2 | CASSYVNGGTELFF | TGTGCCAGCAGCTACGTTAATGGGGGCACGGAGCTGTTTTTT
NA | TRBJ1-6 | many | TRBV10-3 | CAISAGSSYNSPLHF | TGTGCCATCAGTGCGGGTAGCTCCTATAATTCACCCCTCCACTTT
TRBD1 | TRBJ2-5 | few | TRBV11-2 | CASSSLGQGAETQYF | TGTGCCAGCAGCTCGCTTGGACAGGGGGCTGAGACCCAGTACTTC
TRBD1 | TRBJ2-7 | many | TRBV28 | CASSPGDSSFLYEQYF | TGTGCCAGCAGTCCAGGGGACAGTTCCTTCCTCTACGAGCAGTACTTC
TRBD2 | TRBJ2-7 | NA | TRBV20-1 | CSAETSGSYERCF | TGCAGTGCTGAAACTAGCGGGAGCTACGAGCGGTGCTTC
NA | TRBJ1-5 | many | TRBV18 | CASSPDINQPQHF | TGTGCCAGCTCGCCAGACATAAATCAGCCCCAGCATTTT
NA | TRBJ2-7 | many | TRBV7-2 | CASSLAGTLYSYEQYF | TGTGCCAGCAGCTTAGCCGGGACTTTATACTCCTACGAGCAGTACTTC
NA | TRBJ2-7 | many | TRBV12-3/TRBV12-4 | CASSLGHSYEQYF | TGTGCCAGCAGTTTAGGACACTCCTACGAGCAGTACTTC
NA | TRBJ2-7 | many | TRBV18 | CASSPAGQELQYF | TGTGCCAGCTCACCAGCCGGGCAGGAACTCCAGTACTTC
NA | TRBJ2-5 | NA | TRBV6-8 | CASSYPDWLETQYF | TGTGCCAGCAGTTACCCCGACTGGTTAGAGACCCAGTACTTC
NA | TRBJ1-2 | NA | TRBV29-1 | CSVGVSGVGYGYTF | TGCAGCGTTGGGGTTTCGGGGGTCGGCTATGGCTACACCTTC
NA | TRBJ2-1 | NA | TRBV6-5 | CASSYGGRTSYNEQFF | TGTGCCAGCAGTTACGGGGGCAGAACATCCTACAATGAGCAGTTCTTC
NA | TRBJ2-6 | many | TRBV29-1 | CSVEGGAAGANVLTF | TGCAGCGTTGAAGGGGGGGCGGCCGGGGCCAACGTCCTGACTTTC
NA | TRBJ1-1 | many | TRBV14 | CASSHLDQMNTEAFF | TGTGCCAGCAGCCATCTTGACCAAATGAACACTGAAGCTTTCTTT
NA | TRBJ1-1 | many | TRBV7-8 | CASSIRGWNTEAFF | TGTGCCAGCAGCATAAGGGGGTGGAACACTGAAGCTTTCTTT
NA | TRBJ2-7 | many | TRBV20-1 | CSAPKVVGQTSYEQYF | TGCAGTGCCCCTAAGGTTGTTGGGCAGACTTCCTACGAGCAGTACTTC
NA | TRBJ2-7 | many | TRBV28 | CASSILGPEQYF | TGTGCCAGCAGCATACTCGGGCCCGAGCAGTACTTC
TRBD1 | TRBJ2-6 | NA | TRBV19 | CASNPGTGGRRANVLTF | TGTGCCAGTAACCCCGGGACAGGGGGCAGGAGGGCCAACGTCCTGACTTTC
TRBD1 | TRBJ2-2 | NA | TRBV5-1 | CASSPPGQANTGELFF | TGCGCCAGCAGCCCACCGGGACAGGCTAACACCGGGGAGCTGTTTTTT